Included here is one T cell receptor beta chain sequence, with context. Authors' processing steps: Amplifying reference gene primers gave estimates of nucleated cell counts. Using immunoSEQ multiplex PCR, the repertoire was profiled, and TCRdb retains in-frame clones only, with some absent. The DNA gave D and trimming, while V, J and clone size come from that table. The table lists around 500,000 clones, 70% to 90% of them singletons, with more than 7.5% in the top ten. The data were obtained in a study of blood T cell repertoires in COVID-19. Across the study: Sites across the United States, Italy and Spain contributed samples from acute and convalescent COVID-19.

Cohorts were determined from participant-reported clinical history. V was trimmed by 2 bases and J by 5 bases, leaving 12 bases between them. The germline V gene has CDR1 KGHSH and CDR2 LQKENI. This CDR3 contains 14 residues. What was sequenced was PBMCs or T cells enriched from blood (not recorded which). This TCR was sampled from a woman aged 55 to 70 who had recovered from COVID-19. The rearrangement uses TRBV18 and TRBJ2-5, with D perhaps TRBD1 (5 bases). The CDR3 nucleotides are TGTGCCAGCTCACCAAGCCAGGGCCAGGAGACCCAGTACTTC. This gives the protein CASSPSQGQETQYF.